Listed below are T cell receptor beta chains from one sample, sequenced in a study of T cells after yellow fever vaccination. TCRdb reprocessed the 5' RACE reads with MiXCR, giving one entry per CDR3 protein. This sample yields over 100,000 distinct CDR3 sequences, of which 7% to 8.5% are seen a single time; 25% belongs to the top ten. The sample was CD8+ T cells sorted from PBMCs, taken 45 days after the yellow fever booster vaccination. The receptors here all came from a man aged 25 to 45 who received the YFV17D yellow fever vaccine. CDR3s include the opening cysteine and the closing phenylalanine or tryptophan. Fields, in order: V gene, clone size, D gene, J gene, CDR3 protein, CDR3 DNA. D genes are given only for firm matches. For some rows the clone size is stated as once, few or many, or as a class when expanded; others skip it.

TRBV7-9	many	.	TRBJ2-7	CASSLDVYEQYF	TGTGCCAGCAGCTTAGACGTCTACGAGCAGTACTTC
TRBV24-1	many	.	TRBJ2-1	CATSGGALLAPPYNEQFF	TGTGCCACCAGTGGAGGGGCCCTGCTGGCGCCGCCTTACAATGAGCAGTTCTTC
TRBV23-1	few	.	TRBJ1-1	CASSHPQGSTEAFF	TGCGCCAGCAGTCACCCCCAGGGGAGTACTGAAGCTTTCTTT
TRBV6-5	many	.	TRBJ2-7	CASSYNPTYEQYF	TGTGCCAGCAGTTACAACCCCACCTACGAGCAGTACTTC
TRBV20-1	many	TRBD2	TRBJ2-7	CSARDPASGRIEQYF	TGCAGTGCTAGAGACCCCGCTAGCGGGAGAATCGAGCAGTACTTC
TRBV10-2	many	.	TRBJ2-7	CASSESYEQYF	TGTGCCAGCTCAGAAAGCTACGAGCAGTACTTC
TRBV6-2/TRBV6-3	many	.	TRBJ1-1	CASSPWNTEAFF	TGTGCCAGCAGTCCATGGAACACTGAAGCTTTCTTT
TRBV10-1	many	TRBD1	TRBJ2-2	CASNSGDRVDLTGELFF	TGCGCCAGCAACTCGGGGGACAGGGTGGACCTCACCGGGGAGCTGTTTTTT
TRBV20-1	many	.	TRBJ2-1	CSAREGRLNNEQFF	TGCAGTGCTAGAGAGGGGAGATTGAACAATGAGCAGTTCTTC
TRBV24-1	few	.	TRBJ2-2	CATSEGDPNTGELFF	TGTGCCACCAGTGAAGGGGACCCTAACACCGGGGAGCTGTTTTTT
TRBV9	many	.	TRBJ2-2	CASSVGGGELFF	TGTGCCAGCAGCGTAGGGGGCGGGGAGCTGTTTTTT
TRBV29-1	.	.	TRBJ1-1	CSVEEGNTEAFF	TGCAGCGTTGAAGAGGGGAACACTGAAGCTTTCTTT
TRBV10-3	many	.	TRBJ1-2	CAISPGSPPGKYGYTF	TGTGCCATCAGCCCCGGGTCCCCACCGGGAAAATATGGCTACACCTTC
TRBV4-3	many	.	TRBJ2-7	CASSQLTGTIQYEQYF	TGCGCCAGCAGCCAGTTAACCGGGACCATCCAATACGAGCAGTACTTC
TRBV4-3	many	TRBD2	TRBJ2-7	CASSQDLTSGRVNYEQYF	TGCGCCAGCAGCCAAGATTTAACTAGCGGGAGGGTAAACTACGAGCAGTACTTC
TRBV5-1	many	.	TRBJ2-6	CASSQGHFSGANVLTF	TGCGCCAGCAGTCAGGGACATTTCTCTGGGGCCAACGTCCTGACTTTC
TRBV20-1	many	.	TRBJ2-7	CSAAGHSYEQYF	TGCAGTGCAGCGGGACATTCCTACGAGCAGTACTTC
TRBV10-1	.	.	TRBJ2-7	CASSDSTFHPYEQYF	TGCGCCAGCAGTGATTCAACTTTCCACCCCTACGAGCAGTACTTC
TRBV9	many	.	TRBJ1-2	CASRGRVDNYGYTF	TGTGCCAGCCGGGGGAGGGTAGATAACTATGGCTACACCTTC
TRBV29-1	many	.	TRBJ2-7	CSVVGASSFGQYF	TGCAGCGTTGTAGGAGCTAGCTCCTTCGGGCAGTACTTC
TRBV20-1	many	TRBD2	TRBJ2-5	CSARDEREQETQYF	TGCAGTGCTAGAGATGAGCGGGAGCAAGAGACCCAGTACTTC
TRBV10-1	few	.	TRBJ2-7	CATTEPYHEQYF	TGCGCCACCACGGAACCTTACCACGAGCAGTACTTC
TRBV20-1	many	TRBD2	TRBJ2-1	CSARKRDGSYNEQFF	TGCAGTGCTAGAAAGCGGGATGGCTCCTACAATGAGCAGTTCTTC
TRBV28	many	.	TRBJ2-1	CASSLMAEQFF	TGTGCCAGCAGTTTGATGGCGGAGCAGTTCTTC
TRBV6-5	many	.	TRBJ2-3	CASSYRDHTDTQYF	TGTGCCAGCAGTTACCGGGATCACACAGATACGCAGTATTTT
TRBV20-1	many	.	TRBJ2-7	CSARDSGSYEQYF	TGCAGTGCTAGAGATAGCGGTTCCTACGAGCAGTACTTC
TRBV6-2/TRBV6-3	.	TRBD2	TRBJ2-7	CASSISGLAGNEQYF	TGTGCCAGCAGCATATCGGGACTAGCGGGAAACGAGCAGTACTTC
TRBV20-1	many	.	TRBJ2-4	CSGGGDIQYF	TGCAGTGGAGGGGGGGACATTCAGTACTTC
TRBV11-2	.	.	TRBJ2-5	CASSLFSGGGQETQYF	TGTGCCAGCAGCTTATTCAGTGGAGGAGGGCAAGAGACCCAGTACTTC
TRBV7-9	many	.	TRBJ1-2	CASSLVSTAYGYTF	TGTGCCAGCAGCTTAGTTTCTACAGCGTATGGCTACACCTTC
TRBV2	many	.	TRBJ2-4	CASSDGPNIQYF	TGTGCCAGCAGTGATGGTCCAAACATTCAGTACTTC
TRBV5-1	few	TRBD2	TRBJ2-1	CASSLATSGRHNEQFF	TGCGCCAGCAGCTTGGCCACTAGCGGGAGGCACAATGAGCAGTTCTTC
TRBV12-3/TRBV12-4	many	.	TRBJ2-7	CASSLAGAKYEQYF	TGTGCCAGCAGTTTAGCGGGAGCCAAGTACGAGCAGTACTTC
TRBV6-5	many	.	TRBJ2-7	CASSYGGQGGEQYF	TGTGCCAGCAGTTACGGAGGGCAGGGTGGCGAGCAGTACTTC
TRBV12-3/TRBV12-4	many	.	TRBJ2-2	CASSLGGLNTGELFF	TGTGCCAGCAGTTTGGGGGGCTTGAACACCGGGGAGCTGTTTTTT
TRBV27	many	.	TRBJ1-2	CASSSVSNYGYTF	TGTGCCAGCAGCTCTGTATCTAACTATGGCTACACCTTC
TRBV6-2/TRBV6-3	many	.	TRBJ2-7	CASSATVYEQYF	TGTGCCAGCAGTGCGACAGTCTACGAGCAGTACTTC
TRBV29-1	many	.	TRBJ2-1	CSVEVGRSYNEQFF	TGCAGCGTTGAAGTAGGACGGTCCTACAATGAGCAGTTCTTC
TRBV7-3	few	.	TRBJ2-1	CASCRLGGPGNEQFF	TGTGCCAGCTGCCGTCTAGGAGGGCCAGGCAATGAGCAGTTCTTC
TRBV29-1	.	TRBD1	TRBJ1-1	CSVRTGNTEAFF	TGCAGCGTCCGGACAGGGAACACTGAAGCTTTCTTT
TRBV2	many	TRBD1	TRBJ2-7	CASEDRNSYEQYF	TGTGCCAGTGAGGACAGGAATTCCTACGAGCAGTACTTC
TRBV7-9	many	.	TRBJ2-3	CASSLGRDTQYF	TGTGCCAGCAGCTTAGGAAGGGATACGCAGTATTTT
TRBV3-1	many	.	TRBJ2-4	CASSQGEGVKNIQYF	TGTGCCAGCAGCCAGGGCGAGGGGGTCAAAAACATTCAGTACTTC
TRBV29-1	many	.	TRBJ2-7	CSVGSSYEQYF	TGCAGCGTTGGAAGCTCCTACGAGCAGTACTTC
TRBV27	many	.	TRBJ1-1	CASSLSVGLNTEAFF	TGTGCCAGCAGTTTATCGGTCGGATTGAACACTGAAGCTTTCTTT
TRBV9	.	TRBD2	TRBJ2-5	CASSFTSGSGETQYF	TGTGCCAGCAGCTTTACTAGCGGGAGTGGGGAGACCCAGTACTTC
TRBV12-3/TRBV12-4	.	.	TRBJ2-2	CASSNRAVTGELFF	TGTGCCAGCAGTAACAGGGCGGTGACCGGGGAGCTGTTTTTT
TRBV7-9	.	TRBD2	TRBJ2-3	CASSFLPSGSTDTQYF	TGTGCCAGCAGCTTTCTTCCTAGCGGGTCCACAGATACGCAGTATTTT
TRBV7-6	many	TRBD2	TRBJ2-1	CASSTGTRPYNEQFF	TGTGCCAGCAGCACCGGGACTAGGCCTTACAATGAGCAGTTCTTC
TRBV4-3	many	.	TRBJ1-5	CASSQVAGSNQPQHF	TGCGCCAGCAGCCAAGTCGCGGGGAGCAATCAGCCCCAGCATTTT
TRBV27	few	.	TRBJ2-7	CASSPRNPNYEQYF	TGTGCCAGCAGCCCTCGGAACCCGAACTACGAGCAGTACTTC
TRBV6-2/TRBV6-3	few	.	TRBJ2-1	CASSYSWSSYNEQFF	TGTGCCAGCAGTTATAGTTGGAGCTCCTACAATGAGCAGTTCTTC
TRBV20-1	.	TRBD2	TRBJ2-2	CSARKLADNTGELFF	TGCAGTGCTAGAAAACTAGCGGATAACACCGGGGAGCTGTTTTTT